This T cell receptor beta chain was identified in a study of beta chain features in type 1 diabetes. This clone was seen only a few times. The whole isolated RNA underwent reverse transcription, so sequencing captured expressed TCRB transcripts. Sequencing was performed with immunoSEQ multiplex PCR; in TCRdb, only in-frame clones are kept and a portion is missing. The sample yields about 200,000 clones, approximately 10% seen once. The sequence derives from a young man in good health. The sample taken for sequencing was central memory CD4+ T cells from blood.

In DNA, the CDR3 is TGTGCCAGCAGCTTGGAGAGGGAGCAGCCCCAGCATTTT. This gives the protein CASSLEREQPQHF. The chain links TRBV5-4 to TRBJ1-5; D is unresolved. This CDR3 comprises 13 residues. V was pared by 0 bases and J by 7 bases, with 8 bases between. Germline CDR1 is SGHNT and CDR2 is YYREEE (reference sequence). Supplemented by reference TRBV5-4 and TRBJ1-5, the full variable domain reads ETGVTQSPTHLIKTRGQQVTLRCSSQSGHNTVSWYQQALGQGPQFIFQYYREEENGRGNFPPRFSGLQFPNYSSELNVNALELDDSALYLCASSLEREQPQHFGDGTRLSIL.